Detailed here is one T cell receptor (beta chain). This record belongs to a study of neoadjuvant anti-PD-1 for oral cavity cancer. The germline V gene has CDR1 SGHAT and CDR2 FQNNGV. CDR3 length equals 15 residues. Trimming stripped 2 bases from V and 7 bases from J, with 17 bases between. The data were produced by immunoSEQ multiplex PCR, yet TCRdb's version contains in-frame clones alone and is incomplete. The sample yields tens of thousands of clones, 40% to 50% seen once. Time point noted: after neoadjuvant nivolumab, at surgical resection. The patients had HPV-negative, locally advanced oral cavity squamous cell carcinoma.

The specimen was tumor tissue, collected after nivolumab (anti-PD-1) treatment. The chain recombines TRBV11-2 with TRBJ2-5, with D possibly TRBD1 on 5 matching bases. The sequence was obtained from a person aged 35 to 85 with oral cavity squamous cell carcinoma. Written as DNA, the CDR3 is TGTGCCAGCAGCTTAACCAGGGATGGTTCGGGGACCCAGTACTTC. Translation: CASSLTRDGSGTQYF. The full variable domain, rest sourced from reference TRBV11-2 and TRBJ2-5, is EAGVAQSPRYKIIEKRQSVAFWCNPISGHATLYWYQQILGQGPKLLIQFQNNGVVDDSQLPKDRFSAERLKGVDSTLKIQPAKLEDSAVYLCASSLTRDGSGTQYFGPGTRLLVL.